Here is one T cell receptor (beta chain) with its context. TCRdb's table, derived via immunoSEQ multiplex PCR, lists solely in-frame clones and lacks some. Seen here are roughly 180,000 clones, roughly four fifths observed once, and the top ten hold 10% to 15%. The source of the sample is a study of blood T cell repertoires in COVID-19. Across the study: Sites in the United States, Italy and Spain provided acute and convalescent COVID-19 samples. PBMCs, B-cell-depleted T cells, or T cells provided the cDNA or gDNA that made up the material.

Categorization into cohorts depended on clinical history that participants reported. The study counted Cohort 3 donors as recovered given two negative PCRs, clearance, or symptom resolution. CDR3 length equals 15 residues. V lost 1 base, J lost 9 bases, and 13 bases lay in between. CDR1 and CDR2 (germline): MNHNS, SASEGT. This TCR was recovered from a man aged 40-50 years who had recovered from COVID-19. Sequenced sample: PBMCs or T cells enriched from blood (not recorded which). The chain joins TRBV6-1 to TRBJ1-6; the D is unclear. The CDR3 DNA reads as TGTGCCAGCAGTGAAGGGCGGAGGGCTGCTTCACCCCTCCACTTT. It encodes CASSEGRRAASPLHF.